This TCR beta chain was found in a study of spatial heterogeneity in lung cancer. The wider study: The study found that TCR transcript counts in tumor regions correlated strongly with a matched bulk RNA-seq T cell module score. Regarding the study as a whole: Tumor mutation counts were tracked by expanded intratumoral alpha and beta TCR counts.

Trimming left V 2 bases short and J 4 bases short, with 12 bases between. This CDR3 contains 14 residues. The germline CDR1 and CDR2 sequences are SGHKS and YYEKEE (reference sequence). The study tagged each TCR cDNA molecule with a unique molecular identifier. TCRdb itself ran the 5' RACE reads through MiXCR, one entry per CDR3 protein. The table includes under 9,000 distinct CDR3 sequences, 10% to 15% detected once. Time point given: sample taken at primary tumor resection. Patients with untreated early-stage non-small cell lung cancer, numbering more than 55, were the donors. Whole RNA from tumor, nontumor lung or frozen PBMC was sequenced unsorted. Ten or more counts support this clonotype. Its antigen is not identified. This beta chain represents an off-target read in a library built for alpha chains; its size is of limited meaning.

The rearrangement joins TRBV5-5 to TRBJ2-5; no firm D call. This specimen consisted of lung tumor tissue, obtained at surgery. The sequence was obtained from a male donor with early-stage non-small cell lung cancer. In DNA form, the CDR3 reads TGTGCCAGCAGCTTTGGAAACAGTCGAGAGACCCAGTACTTC. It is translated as CASSFGNSRETQYF.